The 14 T cell receptor beta chains in this list originate from one sample, sequenced in a study of CD8+ T cells in alopecia areata. RNA, once extracted, was reverse transcribed into cDNA for use as the sequencing template. Profiled with immunoSEQ multiplex PCR; TCRdb holds only in-frame clones, not every one. The table includes more than 110,000 clones, roughly 62% detected once. This sample comprised CD4+ T cells sorted from blood, obtained at week 0. The receptors were sampled from a human donor with alopecia areata.

This chain connects TRBV4-2 to TRBJ2-1, with 7 bases that match TRBD1. V was clipped by 0 bases and J by 2 bases; unmatched bases: 1. The CDR3 spans 15 residues. The germline CDR1 and CDR2 sequences are LGHNA and YNFKEQ. The CDR3 bases are TGTGCCAGCAGCCAAGAACAGGGGCCCTACAATGAGCAGTTCTTC. Amino acid sequence: CASSQEQGPYNEQFF.

CDR3 sequence reads: CASSLVSGDGVAFF. The DNA for the CDR3 is TGTGCCAGCAGCTTAGTCTCGGGGGACGGGGTGGCTTTCTTT. This chain links TRBV7-2 with TRBJ1-1; possible D gene TRBD1, 5 bases. Germline CDR1 reads SGHTA; CDR2 reads FQGNSA. This CDR3 has 14 residues. Trimming left V 1 base short and J 11 bases short, with 17 bases between.

The chain has TRBV25-1 and TRBJ2-5, with D unresolved. Per germline, CDR1 MGHDK and CDR2 SYGVNS. V lost 3 bases and J lost 0, with 2 bases in between. CDR3 size: 12 residues. CDR3 sequence: CASSEYQETQYF. CDR3 DNA: TGTGCCAGCAGTGAGTACCAAGAGACCCAGTACTTC.

This chain uses TRBV28 with TRBJ2-5; D remains ambiguous. CDR1 and CDR2 from the germline V gene are MDHEN and SYDVKM. The CDR3 extends over 12 amino acids. Trimming cost V 1 base and J 4 bases, with 4 bases left between them. The CDR3 loop is CASSLFGETQYF. For the CDR3, the DNA is TGTGCCAGCAGTTTATTTGGAGAGACCCAGTACTTC.

The rearrangement joins TRBV4-2 to TRBJ1-5; no reliable D call. V was shortened by 0 bases and J by 5 bases, with 11 bases between the two germline ends. Germline CDR1 reads LGHNA; CDR2 reads YNFKEQ. The CDR3 extends over 15 amino acids. Written as DNA, the CDR3 is TGTGCCAGCAGCCAAGATGGCAGGCCCGATCAGCCCCAGCATTTT. Translating gives CASSQDGRPDQPQHF.

This clone was recorded a few times. This chain joins TRBV18 and TRBJ2-2; D unresolved. The V end was cut by 3 bases, the J end by 0 bases, with 5 bases between. The germline CDR1 and CDR2 sequences are KGHSH and LQKENI. The CDR3 sequence is 14 residues long. DNA for the CDR3: TGTGCCAGCTCACCTGGGACGAACACCGGGGAGCTGTTTTTT. Translation: CASSPGTNTGELFF.

V gene TRBV19 combines with J gene TRBJ2-4; the D gene is possibly TRBD2 (7 bases). Germline CDR1 and CDR2: LNHDA and SQIVND (reference sequence). The CDR3 covers 18 residues. V was cut by 8 bases and J by 0 bases, with 23 bases left in between. The DNA of the CDR3 is TGTGCCAGTGAGGGGGGGCCGAGTTCGTCCATAGCCAAAAACATTCAGTACTTC. Its translation: CASEGGPSSSIAKNIQYF.

This clone was counted a few times. The chain is built from TRBV5-1 and TRBJ2-7; 7 nucleotides align to TRBD2. V gave up 4 bases and J gave up 5 bases; unmatched junction bases: 6. This CDR3 is built from 13 residues. CDR1 and CDR2 from the germline V gene are SGHRS and YFSETQ. As DNA, the CDR3 is TGCGCCAGCAGCGTTGATGGGAGGGACGAGCAGTACTTC. Its protein product is CASSVDGRDEQYF.

The chain uses TRBV30 and TRBJ1-2, with TRBD1 as a possible D gene (5 bases). CDR3 length: 12 amino acids. Germline CDR1 reads GTSNPN; CDR2 reads SVGIG (reference sequence). The V end was cut by 5 bases, the J end by 7 bases, with 14 bases between. CDR3 sequence (DNA): TGTGCCTGGGACAGTAATTGGAGTGGCTACACCTTC. Protein: CAWDSNWSGYTF.

The chain uses TRBV30 and TRBJ1-2; TRBD1 is a possible D gene (6 bases). Germline V gives CDR1 GTSNPN, CDR2 SVGIG (reference sequence). The CDR3 length is 12 residues. V lost 4 bases and J lost 10, with 16 bases in between. The CDR3 DNA reads TGTGCCTGGACCGGGGGCCCTGGGACCTACACCTTC. Translating it yields CAWTGGPGTYTF.

The chain combines TRBV7-2 with TRBJ2-3; D ambiguous. The germline V and J ends were trimmed by 11 bases and 2 bases, with 11 bases remaining between them. The CDR3 totals 12 residues. Germline lookup yields CDR1 SGHTA and CDR2 FQGNSA. CDR3 DNA: TGTGCCGCAGGAACCATCACAGATACGCAGTATTTT. Its protein product is CAAGTITDTQYF. Full variable domain (outside the CDR3, taken from reference TRBV7-2 and TRBJ2-3): GAGVSQSPSNKVTEKGKDVELRCDPISGHTALYWYRQSLGQGLEFLIYFQGNSAPDKSGLPSDRFSAERTGGSVSTLTIQRTQQEDSAVYLCAAGTITDTQYFGPGTRLTVL.

This clone was recorded only once. CDR3 DNA sequence: TGTGCCTGGAGTGTACTTCAGACGGGTTCACCCCTCCACTTT. Translating gives CAWSVLQTGSPLHF. The chain couples TRBV30 to TRBJ1-6; unclear D gene. The V and J ends lost 0 bases and 9 bases respectively, with 12 bases between them. The CDR3 has 14 amino acids. Germline V CDR1 and CDR2: GTSNPN, SVGIG (reference sequence). The whole variable domain, remainder taken from reference TRBV30 and TRBJ1-6, is SQTIHQWPATLVQPVGSPLSLECTVEGTSNPNLYWYRQAAGRGLQLLFYSVGIGQISSEVPQNLSASRPQDRQFILSSKKLLLSDSGFYLCAWSVLQTGSPLHFGNGTRLTVT.

On this clone itself: The same CDR3 arises from other DNA sequences in this sample as well. The V call is TRBV7-9, the J call TRBJ1-5, with 9 positions matching TRBD1. Germline V gene lookup returns CDR1 SEHNR and CDR2 FQNEAQ (reference sequence). The CDR3 spans 14 residues. V was clipped by 1 base and J by 5 bases; unmatched bases: 0. For the CDR3, the DNA is TGTGCCAGCAGCTTAGGGACAGGGGATCAGCCCCAGCATTTT. This codes for CASSLGTGDQPQHF.

This clone has only a few counts. This chain uses TRBV10-3 with TRBJ1-4; no firm D call. The CDR3 totals 14 residues. In germline, CDR1 is ENHRY, CDR2 SYGVKD. V lost 7 bases, J lost 4 bases, and 13 bases lay in between. The CDR3, as DNA: TGTGCCATCACCCCTGGGCTAGGTAATGAAAAACTGTTTTTT. It is translated as CAITPGLGNEKLFF.